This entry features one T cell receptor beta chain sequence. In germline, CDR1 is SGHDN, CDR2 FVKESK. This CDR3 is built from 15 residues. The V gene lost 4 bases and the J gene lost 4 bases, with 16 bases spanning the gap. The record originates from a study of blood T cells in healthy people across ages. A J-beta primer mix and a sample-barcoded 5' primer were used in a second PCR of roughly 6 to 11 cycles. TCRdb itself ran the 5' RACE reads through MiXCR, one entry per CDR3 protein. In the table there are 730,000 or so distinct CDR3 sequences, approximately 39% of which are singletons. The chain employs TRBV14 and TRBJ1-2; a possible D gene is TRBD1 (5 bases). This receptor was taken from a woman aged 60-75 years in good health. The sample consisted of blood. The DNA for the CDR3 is TGTGCCAGCAGCCCCAGGGCCCTGGCCTTCTATGGCTACACCTTC. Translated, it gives CASSPRALAFYGYTF.